These T cell receptor beta chains were read from a single sample in a study of human T cells and chemical hapten exposure. TCRdb fed the RACE reads into MiXCR, producing one record per CDR3 protein. The sample yields some 180,000 distinct CDR3 sequences, around 20% seen once. This specimen was whole blood, taken in connection with sensitization to the hapten diphenylcyclopropenone (DPC). These receptors were taken from a woman between 45 and 65 years old with alopecia areata. Some clones in this sample may be carry-over from other donors' samples. Both conserved end residues are part of each CDR3. Each record gives: D gene, clone size, V gene, J gene, CDR3 DNA, CDR3 protein. A D gene is named only where the DNA matches it firmly. For some rows the clone size is stated as once, few or many, or as a class when expanded; others skip it.

D: NA
size: few
V: TRBV5-1
J: TRBJ2-5
DNA: TGCGCCAGCAGCTTGGACGGACAGACAGTCGAGACCCAGTACTTC
CDR3: CASSLDGQTVETQYF

D: NA
size: NA
V: TRBV15
J: TRBJ1-4
DNA: TGTGCCACCAGCAGAGATCATTCCGATGAAAAACTGTTTTTT
CDR3: CATSRDHSDEKLFF

D: TRBD1
size: NA
V: TRBV29-1
J: TRBJ1-2
DNA: TGCAGCGTTGCTACGGGACAGGGTAGCACCTTC
CDR3: CSVATGQGSTF

D: NA
size: few
V: TRBV7-7
J: TRBJ2-1
DNA: TGTGCCAGCAGCGTGGACTCCTACAATGAGCAGTTCTTC
CDR3: CASSVDSYNEQFF

D: NA
size: NA
V: TRBV29-1
J: TRBJ1-4
DNA: TGCAGCGTTGTGGCCTACGGCGAAAAACTGTTTTTT
CDR3: CSVVAYGEKLFF

D: NA
size: few
V: TRBV10-3
J: TRBJ1-4
DNA: TGTGCCATCAGTGAGGCTCGTCCCAATGAAAAACTGTTTTTT
CDR3: CAISEARPNEKLFF

D: TRBD1
size: NA
V: TRBV19
J: TRBJ1-5
DNA: TGTGCCAGTAGTTTATCTGGGACAGGGGCAACCAACAATCAGCCCCAGCATTTT
CDR3: CASSLSGTGATNNQPQHF

D: NA
size: few
V: TRBV27
J: TRBJ1-1
DNA: TGTGCCAGCAGTTTAGACAGGATGAACACTGAAGCTTTCTTT
CDR3: CASSLDRMNTEAFF

D: NA
size: few
V: TRBV12-3/TRBV12-4
J: TRBJ2-2
DNA: TGTGCCAGCAGTTTGACAAGTTATGGGGAGCTGTTTTTT
CDR3: CASSLTSYGELFF

D: NA
size: NA
V: TRBV25-1
J: TRBJ2-5
DNA: TGTGCCAGCAGTGAATGGGAGGATCAAGAGACCCAGTACTTC
CDR3: CASSEWEDQETQYF

D: TRBD1
size: NA
V: TRBV20-1
J: TRBJ2-2
DNA: TGCAGTGCAAATCGACAGGGCACCGGGGAGCTGTTTTTT
CDR3: CSANRQGTGELFF

D: NA
size: NA
V: TRBV3-1
J: TRBJ2-1
DNA: TGTGCCAGCAGCCGAGAACCGGGAACGCTGTTCTTC
CDR3: CASSREPGTLFF

D: NA
size: few
V: TRBV19
J: TRBJ2-3
DNA: TGTGCCAGTAGATACACGGTAACAGATACGCAGTATTTT
CDR3: CASRYTVTDTQYF

D: TRBD2
size: NA
V: TRBV4-1
J: TRBJ2-3
DNA: TGCGCCAGCAGCCAAGAGGGTTGGGAGGGACCAACCACAGATACGCAGTATTTT
CDR3: CASSQEGWEGPTTDTQYF

D: NA
size: many
V: TRBV9
J: TRBJ2-3
DNA: TGTGCCAGCAGCTTGACGGCTAATACGCAGTATTTT
CDR3: CASSLTANTQYF

D: TRBD1
size: few
V: TRBV29-1
J: TRBJ1-4
DNA: TGCAGCGTGCTGACAGGGTCTAATGAAAAACTGTTTTTT
CDR3: CSVLTGSNEKLFF

D: NA
size: NA
V: TRBV7-8
J: TRBJ2-2
DNA: TGTGCCAGCAGCTTACAACAAGCGAACACCGGGGAGCTGTTTTTT
CDR3: CASSLQQANTGELFF

D: TRBD1
size: NA
V: TRBV24-1
J: TRBJ1-5
DNA: TGTGCCACCAGCGACAGGGTAGGTCAGCCCCAGCATTTT
CDR3: CATSDRVGQPQHF

D: NA
size: few
V: TRBV6-1
J: TRBJ1-2
DNA: TGTGCCAGCAGTGAAGCTTGGAACAGGGTATCTAACTATGGCTACACCTTC
CDR3: CASSEAWNRVSNYGYTF

D: NA
size: NA
V: TRBV25-1
J: TRBJ2-7
DNA: TGTGCCAGCAGTGAACCGGAGGGAGTAAGGTTTCGGCGCGAGCAGTACTTC
CDR3: CASSEPEGVRFRREQYF